This TCR beta chain comes out of a study of T cells expressing NK-cell markers. Study information: There were seven HCMV-seropositive donors and one seronegative donor among the eight sequenced.

Comments on this clonotype: Its specificity is unknown.

The germline V gene encodes CDR1 SGHRS and CDR2 YFSETQ. The CDR3 is 15 residues long. Findings of the study overall: A range of about 1.0-7.5% of CD8+ T cells consisted of dominant NKG2C+ clonotypes in 5 to 7 donors. The leading position in the CD3+CD56-NKG2C+ fraction of a few donors also went to these clonotypes.

With the 5' RACE reads reprocessed, TCRdb shows one record per CDR3 protein and no DNA. The table lists fewer than 550,000 distinct CDR3 sequences, with approximately 1.4% in the top ten. This clonotype was sampled from a woman aged 50 to 60 in good health. The sample comprised blood T cells: a sorted CD56 or NKG2C T cell subset, CD4+ or CD8+ T cells, or bulk PBMC T cells (not recorded which). V and J are TRBV5-1 and TRBJ2-5. The CDR3 spells CASHLGQGFQETQYF.